The next 19 T cell receptor beta chains were all read from a single sample in a study of blood T cell repertoires in COVID-19. TCRdb's table, derived via immunoSEQ multiplex PCR, lists solely in-frame clones and lacks some. The table includes 250,000 to 400,000 clones, around nine tenths detected once. The specimen was PBMCs or T cells enriched from blood (not recorded which). The receptors shown here come from a man aged 60 to 69 who had recovered from COVID-19.

The chain carries TRBV7-2 and TRBJ2-3; tentative D call: TRBD1 (5 bases). The CDR3 covers 16 residues. Trimming stripped 1 base from V and 8 bases from J, with 19 bases between. Germline V CDR1 and CDR2: SGHTA, FQGNSA. CDR3 nucleotides: TGTGCCAGCAGCTTAGGCCCAGGAACTATCCAGGGTACGCAGTATTTT. This translates into CASSLGPGTIQGTQYF.

This clone was picked up one time. The V call is TRBV30, the J call TRBJ2-1, with 7 bases fitting TRBD2. CDR3 length: 15 residues. With V trimmed by 3 bases and J by 7 bases, 12 bases remained unmatched. Germline V gene lookup returns CDR1 GTSNPN and CDR2 SVGIG (reference sequence). The CDR3 coding sequence is TGTGCCTGGAGCGCTAGCGGAAGGACATGGAATGAGCAGTTCTTC. Its protein is CAWSASGRTWNEQFF.

This clone showed up just a few times. The rearrangement uses TRBV6-6 and TRBJ2-1, with 9 bases lining up with TRBD2. The CDR3 loop spans 17 amino acids. V shed 5 bases and J 1 base; nucleotides not matched to a gene: 9. Germline CDR1 and CDR2: MNHNY and SVGAGI (reference sequence). The CDR3 DNA reads as TGTGCCAGCAGTCATTTAGCGGGAGAGGAATCCTACAATGAGCAGTTCTTC. Translating gives CASSHLAGEESYNEQFF.

The chain carries TRBV9 and TRBJ2-5, with 8 bases lining up with TRBD1. V gave up 5 bases and J gave up 5 bases; unmatched junction bases: 5. Germline loops: CDR1 SGDLS, CDR2 YYNGEE. This CDR3 spans 13 amino acids. The CDR3 DNA is TGTGCCAGCAGTCCAGGGGGCATGGAGACCCAGTACTTC. Its translation is CASSPGGMETQYF.

The chain links TRBV7-3 to TRBJ2-1; 12 nucleotides match TRBD2. CDR1 SGHTA and CDR2 FQGTGA come from the germline V gene. The CDR3 covers 16 residues. With V trimmed by 5 bases and J by 5 bases, 7 bases remained unmatched. DNA for the CDR3: TGTGCCAGCAGCCTAGCGGGAGGGCGCAGGAACAATGAGCAGTTCTTC. Translating it yields CASSLAGGRRNNEQFF.

The chain combines TRBV10-3 with TRBJ1-5, with 7 bases aligning to TRBD1. CDR1 is ENHRY, CDR2 SYGVKD, per germline. The CDR3 sequence is 14 residues long. V trimming: 7 bases; J trimming: 6 bases; junction bases outside the gene matches: 9. CDR3 region: CAIMAGQRLQPQHF. The CDR3 bases are TGTGCCATCATGGCGGGACAGCGACTTCAGCCCCAGCATTTT.

There are a few counts of this clone. The chain couples TRBV19 to TRBJ2-7, with TRBD2 matching over 11 bases. Per germline, CDR1 LNHDA and CDR2 SQIVND (reference sequence). The J segment lost 2 bases and the V segment lost 2 bases, leaving 14 bases of the junction unmatched. The CDR3 consists of 19 residues. The CDR3 protein is CASSITSRNSGRVTYEQYF. Here the CDR3 DNA reads TGTGCCAGTAGTATAACCTCCCGAAATAGCGGGAGGGTGACCTACGAGCAGTACTTC.

This clone was detected a few times. Other DNA sequences of this sample code for an identical CDR3. The J gene is TRBJ2-7, the V gene TRBV6-5, with 12 bases identical to TRBD2. Losses at the gene ends were 7 bases for V and 3 bases for J; bases not matched to a gene: 4. The germline V gene has CDR1 MNHEY and CDR2 SVGAGI. The CDR3 length is 14 residues. The DNA for the CDR3 is TGTGCCAGCACCAGGACTAGCGGGAACTACGAGCAGTACTTC. Translated: CASTRTSGNYEQYF.

The gene calls are TRBV27 and TRBJ2-1, with D perhaps TRBD2 (5 bases). The germline V gene has CDR1 MNHEY and CDR2 SMNVEV (reference sequence). This CDR3 has 14 residues. V was cut by 1 base and J by 5 bases, with 9 bases left in between. The CDR3 DNA reads TGTGCCAGCAGTTTATTACCCGGGGACAATGAGCAGTTCTTC. Translated, it gives CASSLLPGDNEQFF.

This clone was observed a single time. The V call is TRBV14, the J call TRBJ2-7; weak D call: TRBD2 (5 bases). This CDR3 is built from 14 residues. Trimming cost V 1 base and J 4 bases, with 11 bases left between them. Germline CDR1 reads SGHDN; CDR2 reads FVKESK. CDR3 region: CASSQGEPGYEQYF. The CDR3 nucleotides read TGTGCCAGCAGCCAAGGGGAACCGGGGTACGAGCAGTACTTC.

This chain connects TRBV24-1 to TRBJ2-1; 7 bases map to TRBD2. The germline V gene encodes CDR1 KGHDR and CDR2 SFDVKD. The length of the CDR3 is 13 residues. V was clipped by 8 bases and J by 6 bases; unmatched bases: 6. CDR3 DNA sequence: TGTGCCACCAAAGGGACTAACGTCAATGAGCAGTTCTTC. The encoded protein is CATKGTNVNEQFF.

The chain is built from TRBV5-1 and TRBJ1-2; TRBD1 matches at 7 bases. V lost 7 bases to trimming and J lost 8 bases; unmatched junction nucleotides: 11. This CDR3 comprises 13 residues. The germline gives CDR1 SGHRS, CDR2 YFSETQ. CDR3 residues: CASRTGQVEGYTF. Here the CDR3 DNA reads TGCGCCAGCCGAACCGGACAGGTAGAGGGCTACACCTTC.

V is TRBV18 and J is TRBJ2-2; no definite D call. CDR1 and CDR2 (germline): KGHSH, LQKENI. The V end was cut by 1 base, the J end by 3 bases, with 15 bases between. This CDR3 region has 17 residues. CDR3: CASSPLPVSRYTGELFF. The CDR3 DNA reads TGTGCCAGCTCACCACTCCCCGTTTCCCGTTACACCGGGGAGCTGTTTTTT.

This chain joins TRBV21-1 and TRBJ1-6; TRBD1, as called in the table, went unchecked against the DNA. TRBV21-1 is labeled a pseudogene. This CDR3 has 15 residues. CDR3 coding DNA: TGTGCCAGCAAGACAGGACAGGGTCCGTGTTCACCCCTCCACTTT. Translating gives CASKTGQGPCSPLHF.

The V gene is TRBV28, the J gene TRBJ2-1, with D possibly TRBD1 on 7 matching bases. The V end lost 6 bases, the J end lost 7 bases, and 25 bases lay between the germline ends. The CDR3 spans 17 residues. Looked up from germline, CDR1 is MDHEN and CDR2 is SYDVKM. CDR3 sequence reads: CASRTPGRQGLGNEQFF. CDR3 bases: TGTGCCAGCAGGACACCCGGGAGACAGGGTCTTGGGAATGAGCAGTTCTTC.

The chain carries TRBV18 and TRBJ1-4, with no clear D. Germline V CDR1 and CDR2: KGHSH, LQKENI. The V end lost 2 bases, the J end lost 0 bases, and 10 bases lay between the germline ends. The CDR3 covers 16 residues. The CDR3 is CASSPLDSATNEKLFF. CDR3 nucleotide sequence: TGTGCCAGCTCACCATTGGACTCCGCAACTAATGAAAAACTGTTTTTT. The whole variable domain, remainder taken from reference TRBV18 and TRBJ1-4, is NAGVMQNPRHLVRRRGQEARLRCSPMKGHSHVYWYRQLPEEGLKFMVYLQKENIIDESGMPKERFSAEFPKEGPSILRIQQVVRGDSAAYFCASSPLDSATNEKLFFGSGTQLSVL.

The chain is built from TRBV27 and TRBJ2-1, with 11 positions matching TRBD2. The CDR3 sequence is 17 residues long. J gave up 12 bases and V 4 bases, and 17 bases lay outside the gene matches. The germline V gene has CDR1 MNHEY and CDR2 SMNVEV (reference sequence). This chain's CDR3 is CASSSLVSGRAGWGQFF. CDR3 sequence (DNA): TGTGCCAGCAGTTCCCTCGTTAGCGGGAGGGCCGGATGGGGGCAGTTCTTC.

The CDR3 DNA is TGCGCCAGCAGTGAAGTGGACAGGCGATTCTACGAGCAGTACTTC. Amino acids: CASSEVDRRFYEQYF. V and J are TRBV10-2 and TRBJ2-7; TRBD1 agrees at 7 bases. CDR3 length: 15 amino acids. Germline trimming cut 3 bases from V and 3 bases from J; bases unmatched to any gene: 8. The germline V gene encodes CDR1 WSHSY and CDR2 SAAADI.

The chain recombines TRBV7-3 with TRBJ2-3; 11 bases map to TRBD2. The CDR3 length is 15 residues. Germline V gene lookup returns CDR1 SGHTA and CDR2 FQGTGA. Trimming cost V 3 bases and J 2 bases; bases outside gene matches: 1. The CDR3 DNA sequence: TGTGCCAGCAGCTTGGGACTAGCGGACACAGATACGCAGTATTTT. Protein sequence: CASSLGLADTDTQYF.